This T cell receptor (beta chain) was profiled in a study of beta chain features in type 1 diabetes. Study conclusions and caveats: VDJ junctions from patients with type 1 diabetes contained fewer insertions and more deletions. It was among patients, rather than healthy donors, that naive, central memory and Treg TCRB repertoires appeared more similar.

A few counts support this clone. Its antigen is still unknown. Central memory, naive, regulatory and stem cell-like memory CD4+ cells were sorted by CD45RO/CCR7/CD25/CD127/CD95/CD27. All of the sorted populations showed purity greater than 98%. Reverse transcribing all isolated RNA meant expressed TCRB transcripts were sequenced. Profiling relied on immunoSEQ multiplex PCR, and the TCRdb table lists in-frame clones only, not all of them. The sample holds 300,000 to 350,000 clones; less than 10% are singletons and the top ten take more than 0.4%. The receptor's source is a young woman in good health. Sequenced sample: central memory CD4+ T cells from blood.

CDR3 sequence: CASSLSETDGVWYEQYF. For the CDR3, the DNA is TGTGCCAGCAGTTTATCTGAGACAGACGGAGTTTGGTACGAGCAGTACTTC. The chain links TRBV27 to TRBJ2-7; possible D gene TRBD1, 5 bases. V dropped 0 bases and J dropped 4 bases, with 19 bases sitting between them. CDR1 is MNHEY, CDR2 SMNVEV, per germline (reference sequence). There are 17 residues in the CDR3.